This TCR beta chain was identified in a study of CD8 T cells in Susac syndrome. Sequencing of TCR beta was performed on blood CD8+ T cells and on blood CD4+ T cells. The study used treatment-naive patients who had stable or active relapsing-remitting disease as multiple sclerosis controls. cDNA came from about 0.5 to 1 ug RNA primed by random hexamers. Using its own MiXCR run on the immunoSEQ multiplex PCR reads, TCRdb lists one record per CDR3 protein. This sample has 150,000 to 200,000 distinct CDR3 sequences; approximately 96% occur once, and the top ten carry approximately 0.09%. Germline-derived CDR1 and CDR2 are DFQATT and SNEGSKA (reference sequence). V shed 0 bases, J shed 4 bases, and the junction held 5 bases outside the gene matches. The CDR3 runs 15 residues.

Sequencing input: CD4+ T cells from PBMCs. This receptor was obtained from a human donor with multiple sclerosis. The chain combines TRBV20-1 with TRBJ2-3, with TRBD2 matching 9 bases. In nucleotides, the CDR3 is TGCAGTGCTAGAGACGAAGCGGGGGGCGCAGATACGCAGTATTTT. It specifies CSARDEAGGADTQYF.